The subject of this entry is one TCR beta chain. Its antigen is not identified. The record originates from a study of PD-1 blockade in classical Hodgkin lymphoma. Overall study: Patients had nivolumab dosed at 3 mg/kg, delivered intravenously every 2 weeks.

This CDR3 has 16 amino acids. The J segment lost 4 bases and the V segment lost 3 bases, leaving 8 bases of the junction unmatched. Germline CDR1 reads SGHTA; CDR2 reads FQGNSA. General study findings and limits: Lower baseline TCR diversity marked trial partial responders and progressors. Why repertoires differed is undefined; disease activity or prior therapy possibly contributed. Only CD4+ TCR diversity, not CD8+, had risen significantly by C4D1.

Brentuximab vedotin exposure varied, and every patient relapsed after autologous stem cell transplantation. Assay used: immunoSEQ multiplex PCR; TCRdb lists only in-frame clones, some missing. The sample comprises under 60,000 clones, approximately 70% of which are singletons, and over 13% rests with the top ten. This TCR was sampled from a human donor with classical Hodgkin lymphoma. The starting material was peripheral blood mononuclear cells (PBMCs), obtained before the second cycle of nivolumab. The rearrangement links TRBV7-2 to TRBJ1-1, with TRBD1 matching over 10 bases. This CDR3 reads CASSLMTGGGGTEAFF. The CDR3, as DNA: TGTGCCAGCAGCTTGATGACAGGGGGCGGGGGCACTGAAGCTTTCTTT.